This T cell receptor (beta chain) is drawn from a study of blood T cells in healthy people across ages. The CDR3 length is 15 residues. The authors ran a second PCR of roughly 6 to 12 cycles using a sample-barcoded 5' primer and a J-beta primer mix. TCRdb processed the 5' RACE reads anew with MiXCR; each CDR3 protein has one entry. The sample holds hundreds of thousands of distinct CDR3 sequences, about 32% seen once. General study points: The fall in TCR beta diversity per million T cells was roughly linear with age.

For this clonotype: Its antigen is undetermined. A read error is possible here, since a much larger clone lies one base away.

Sequences were obtained from blood. The clonotype originates from an elderly woman in good health. This sequence joins TRBV12-3 or TRBV12-4 and TRBJ2-3, with TRBD1 matching over 12 bases. The CDR3 DNA reads TGTGCCAGCAGCCCCGGGACAGGGGGCGCAGATACGGAGTATTTT. Protein product: CASSPGTGGADTEYF.